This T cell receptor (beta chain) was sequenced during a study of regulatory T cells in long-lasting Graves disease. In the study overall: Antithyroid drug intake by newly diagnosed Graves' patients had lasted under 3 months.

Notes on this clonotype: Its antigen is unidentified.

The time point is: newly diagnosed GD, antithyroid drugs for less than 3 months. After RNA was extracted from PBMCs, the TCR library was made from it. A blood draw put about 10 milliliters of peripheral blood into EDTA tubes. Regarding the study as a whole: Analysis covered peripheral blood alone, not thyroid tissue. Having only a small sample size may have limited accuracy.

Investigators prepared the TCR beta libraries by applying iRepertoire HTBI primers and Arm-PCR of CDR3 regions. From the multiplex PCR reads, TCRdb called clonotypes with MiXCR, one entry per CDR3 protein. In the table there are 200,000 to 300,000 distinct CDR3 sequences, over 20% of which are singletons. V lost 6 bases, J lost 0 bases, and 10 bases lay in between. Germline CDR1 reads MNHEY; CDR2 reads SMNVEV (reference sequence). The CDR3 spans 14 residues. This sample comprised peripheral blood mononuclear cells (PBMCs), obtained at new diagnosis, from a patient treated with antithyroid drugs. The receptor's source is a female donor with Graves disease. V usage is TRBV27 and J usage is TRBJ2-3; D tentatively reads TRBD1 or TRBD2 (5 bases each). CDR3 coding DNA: TGTGCCAGCAGGCCATGGGACAGCACAGATACGCAGTATTTT. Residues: CASRPWDSTDTQYF.